This TCR beta chain was captured by sequencing in a study of T cell responses to AZD1222 COVID-19 vaccine. As to this clone: What it recognizes is unknown.

Sequencing was performed with immunoSEQ multiplex PCR; in TCRdb, only in-frame clones are kept and a portion is missing. The sample has 15,000 to 19,000 clones, about 87% seen once. V was pared by 3 bases and J by 2 bases, with 11 bases between. There are 16 residues in the CDR3. Germline loops: CDR1 KGHSH, CDR2 LQKENI. Study results and caveats: Of spike-specific TCRs, nearly half reportedly target regions left unmutated in variants. At baseline, seropositivity was found in only 5 to 7 AZD1222 recipients. Compared with day 0, the breadth and depth of the Spike-specific TCR repertoire rose significantly after two doses of AZD1222. All repertoire sampling was performed exclusively after the peak T cell response.

The V call is TRBV18, the J call TRBJ2-6, with D unclear. The origin of this receptor is an adult who received the AZD1222 COVID-19 vaccine. The source material was peripheral blood, sampled 28 days after the second AZD1222 dose. CDR3 loop: CASSPLDAAGANVLTF. The CDR3, as DNA: TGTGCCAGCTCACCCCTGGACGCGGCTGGGGCCAACGTCCTGACTTTC.